This TCR beta chain was sequenced in a study of technical replicates of blood from a few donors. Sequencing was performed with immunoSEQ multiplex PCR; in TCRdb, only in-frame clones are kept and a portion is missing. This table has some 70,000 clones, 85% to 95% appearing once. The germline V gene has CDR1 SNHLY and CDR2 FYNNEI. Trimming cost V 8 bases and J 6 bases; bases outside gene matches: 14. The CDR3 length is 17 residues. The chain uses TRBV2 and TRBJ2-2, with 11 bases matching TRBD1. This sequence was found in a human donor in good health. The sequencing sample was made of T cells isolated from PBMCs. Here the CDR3 reads CASGKGQGVMVAGELFF. The CDR3 region has the DNA TGTGCCAGCGGAAAGGGACAGGGGGTAATGGTGGCCGGGGAGCTGTTTTTT.